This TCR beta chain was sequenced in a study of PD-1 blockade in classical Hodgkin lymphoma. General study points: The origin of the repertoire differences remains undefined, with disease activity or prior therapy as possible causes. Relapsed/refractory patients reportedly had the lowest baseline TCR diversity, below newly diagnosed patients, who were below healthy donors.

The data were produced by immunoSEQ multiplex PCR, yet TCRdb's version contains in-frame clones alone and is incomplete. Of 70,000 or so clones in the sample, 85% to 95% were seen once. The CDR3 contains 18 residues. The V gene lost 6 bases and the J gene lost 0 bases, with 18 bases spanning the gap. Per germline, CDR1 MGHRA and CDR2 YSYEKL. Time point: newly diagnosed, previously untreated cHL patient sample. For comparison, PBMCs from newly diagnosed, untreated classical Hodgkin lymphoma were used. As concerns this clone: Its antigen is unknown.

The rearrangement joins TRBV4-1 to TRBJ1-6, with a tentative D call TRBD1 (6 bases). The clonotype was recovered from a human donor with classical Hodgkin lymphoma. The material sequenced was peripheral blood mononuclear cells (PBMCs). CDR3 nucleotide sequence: TGCGCCAGCAGTCTTTTATACACAGGGACCTCCTATAATTCACCCCTCCACTTT. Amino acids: CASSLLYTGTSYNSPLHF.